This T cell receptor (beta chain) stems from a study of early T cells in non-severe SARS-CoV-2 infection. The overall study: The input, bulk RNA from unsorted whole blood, was sequenced, and chains were unpaired.

This clonotype occurred many times. V was trimmed by 0 bases and J by 5 bases, leaving 17 bases between them. This CDR3 is 16 amino acids long. Germline V gene data show CDR1 as SGHTA and CDR2 as FQGNSA. TCRdb redid the calling of the 5' RACE reads with MiXCR, one entry per CDR3 protein. The sample lists more than 35,000 distinct CDR3 sequences, around 4% occurring once. Sequenced sample: whole blood. The V gene is TRBV7-2, the J gene TRBJ2-7; D may be TRBD1 (5 bases). This sequence originates from an adult who was a healthcare worker with PCR-confirmed SARS-CoV-2 infection or an uninfected control (not recorded which). In DNA form, the CDR3 reads TGTGCCAGCAGCTTAGCGTACAGGACCGAGTTGCACGAGCAGTACTTC. This translates into CASSLAYRTELHEQYF.